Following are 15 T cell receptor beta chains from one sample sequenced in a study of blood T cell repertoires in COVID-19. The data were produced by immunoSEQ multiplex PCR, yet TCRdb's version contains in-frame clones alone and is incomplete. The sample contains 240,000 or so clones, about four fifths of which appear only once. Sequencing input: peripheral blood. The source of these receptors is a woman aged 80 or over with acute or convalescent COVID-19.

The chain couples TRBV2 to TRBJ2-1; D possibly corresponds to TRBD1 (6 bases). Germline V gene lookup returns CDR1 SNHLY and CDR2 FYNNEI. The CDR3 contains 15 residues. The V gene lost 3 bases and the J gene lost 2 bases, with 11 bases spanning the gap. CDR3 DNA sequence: TGTGCCAGCAGTGAGCAGGGGTCGACCTACAATGAGCAGTTCTTC. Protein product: CASSEQGSTYNEQFF. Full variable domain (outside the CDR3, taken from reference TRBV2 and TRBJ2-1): EPEVTQTPSHQVTQMGQEVILRCVPISNHLYFYWYRQILGQKVEFLVSFYNNEISEKSEIFDDQFSVERPDGSNFTLKIRSTKLEDSAMYFCASSEQGSTYNEQFFGPGTRLTVL.

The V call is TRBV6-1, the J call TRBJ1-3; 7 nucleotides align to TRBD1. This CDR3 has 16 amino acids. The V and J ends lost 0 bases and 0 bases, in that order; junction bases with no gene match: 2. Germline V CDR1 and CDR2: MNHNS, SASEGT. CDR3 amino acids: CASSEADRLSGNTIYF. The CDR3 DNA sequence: TGTGCCAGCAGTGAAGCGGACAGGCTCTCTGGAAACACCATATATTTT.

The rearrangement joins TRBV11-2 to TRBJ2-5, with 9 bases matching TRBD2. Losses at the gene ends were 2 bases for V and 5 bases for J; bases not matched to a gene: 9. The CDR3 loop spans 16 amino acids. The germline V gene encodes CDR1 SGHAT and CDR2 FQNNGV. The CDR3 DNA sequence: TGTGCCAGCAGCTTATTATCTAGCGGGGAAACGGAGACCCAGTACTTC. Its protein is CASSLLSSGETETQYF.

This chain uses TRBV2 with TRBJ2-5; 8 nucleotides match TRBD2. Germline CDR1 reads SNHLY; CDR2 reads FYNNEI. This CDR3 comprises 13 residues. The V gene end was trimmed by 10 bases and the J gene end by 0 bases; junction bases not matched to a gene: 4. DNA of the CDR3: TGTGCCACGGGGGGGCAGTACCAAGAGACCCAGTACTTC. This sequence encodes CATGGQYQETQYF.

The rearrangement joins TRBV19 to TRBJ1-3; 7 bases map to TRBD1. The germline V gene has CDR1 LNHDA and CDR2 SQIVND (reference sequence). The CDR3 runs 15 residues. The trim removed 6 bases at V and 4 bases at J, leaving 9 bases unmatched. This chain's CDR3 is CASRPQGTLGNTIYF. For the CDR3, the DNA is TGTGCCAGTAGACCACAGGGGACGTTGGGAAACACCATATATTTT.

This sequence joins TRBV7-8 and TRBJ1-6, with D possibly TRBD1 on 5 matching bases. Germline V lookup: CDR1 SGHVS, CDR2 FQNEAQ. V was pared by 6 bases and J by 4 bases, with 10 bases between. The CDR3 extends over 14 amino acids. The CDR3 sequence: CASSTGAYNSPLHF. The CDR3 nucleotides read TGTGCCAGCAGTACAGGTGCTTATAATTCACCCCTCCACTTT.

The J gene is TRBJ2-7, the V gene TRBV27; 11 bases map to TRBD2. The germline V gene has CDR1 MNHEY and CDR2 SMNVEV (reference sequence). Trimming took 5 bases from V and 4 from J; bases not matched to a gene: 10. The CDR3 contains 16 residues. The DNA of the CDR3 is TGTGCCAGCAGTCTATACCCCCTAGCGGGGGGATACGAGCAGTACTTC. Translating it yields CASSLYPLAGGYEQYF.

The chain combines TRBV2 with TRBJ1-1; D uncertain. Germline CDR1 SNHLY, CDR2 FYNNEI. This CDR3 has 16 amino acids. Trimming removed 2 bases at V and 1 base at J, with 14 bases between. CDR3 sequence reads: CASSEREVPGNTEAFF. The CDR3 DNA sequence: TGTGCCAGCAGTGAACGGGAGGTCCCGGGGAACACTGAAGCTTTCTTT.

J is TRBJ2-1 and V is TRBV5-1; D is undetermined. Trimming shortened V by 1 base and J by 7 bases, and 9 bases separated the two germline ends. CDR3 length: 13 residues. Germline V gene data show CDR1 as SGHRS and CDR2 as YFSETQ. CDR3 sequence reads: CASSLSQWNEQFF. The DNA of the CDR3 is TGCGCCAGCAGCTTGTCACAGTGGAATGAGCAGTTCTTC.

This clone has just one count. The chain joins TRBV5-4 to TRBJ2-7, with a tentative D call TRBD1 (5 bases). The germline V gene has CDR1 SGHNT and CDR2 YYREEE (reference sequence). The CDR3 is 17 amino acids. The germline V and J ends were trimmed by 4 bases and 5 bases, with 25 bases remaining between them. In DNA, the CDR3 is TGTGCCAGCAGCCGACCCCTAGAACCAGACAGATCCCACGAGCAGTACTTC. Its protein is CASSRPLEPDRSHEQYF.

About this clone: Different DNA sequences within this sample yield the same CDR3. The CDR3 nucleotides read TGCGCCAGCAGCTTGACAGGCTCCTACGAGCAGTACTTC. Protein sequence: CASSLTGSYEQYF. The genes are TRBV5-1 and TRBJ2-7, with D possibly matching TRBD1 (5 bases). The CDR3 is 13 residues long. Deletions cut 1 base from V and 0 bases from J, with 5 bases between. Germline-derived CDR1 and CDR2 are SGHRS and YFSETQ.

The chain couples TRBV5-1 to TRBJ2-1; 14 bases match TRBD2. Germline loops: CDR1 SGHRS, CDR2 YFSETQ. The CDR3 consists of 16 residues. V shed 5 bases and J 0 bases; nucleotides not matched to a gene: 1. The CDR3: CASSGLAGGSYNEQFF. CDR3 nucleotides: TGCGCCAGCAGTGGACTAGCGGGGGGCTCCTACAATGAGCAGTTCTTC. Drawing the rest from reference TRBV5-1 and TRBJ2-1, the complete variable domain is KAGVTQTPRYLIKTRGQQVTLSCSPISGHRSVSWYQQTPGQGLQFLFEYFSETQRNKGNFPGRFSGRQFSNSRSEMNVSTLELGDSALYLCASSGLAGGSYNEQFFGPGTRLTVL.

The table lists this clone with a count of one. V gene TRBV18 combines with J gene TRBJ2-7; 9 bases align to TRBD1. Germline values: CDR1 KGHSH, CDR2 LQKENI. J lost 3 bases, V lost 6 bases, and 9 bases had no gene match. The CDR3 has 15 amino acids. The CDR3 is CASSPGTGKLYEQYF. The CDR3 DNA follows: TGTGCCAGCTCTCCCGGGACAGGGAAACTCTACGAGCAGTACTTC.

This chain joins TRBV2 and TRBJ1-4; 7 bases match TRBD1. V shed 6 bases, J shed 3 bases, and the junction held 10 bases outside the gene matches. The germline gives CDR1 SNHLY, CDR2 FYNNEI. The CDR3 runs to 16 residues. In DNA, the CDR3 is TGTGCCAGCAGGCCGACAGGGCTTCCCGCTAATGAAAAACTGTTTTTT. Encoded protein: CASRPTGLPANEKLFF.

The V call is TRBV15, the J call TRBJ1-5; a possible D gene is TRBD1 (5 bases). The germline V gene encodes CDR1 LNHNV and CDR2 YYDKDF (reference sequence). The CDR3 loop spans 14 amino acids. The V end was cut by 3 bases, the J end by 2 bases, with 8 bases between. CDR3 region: CATSRTVRNQPQHF. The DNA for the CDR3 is TGTGCCACCAGCAGGACAGTCCGCAATCAGCCCCAGCATTTT.